A single sample is the source of the 22 T cell receptor beta chains below, sequenced in a study of cytomegalovirus exposure and HLA in healthy donors. Primers for the PCR totalled 60 Vbeta and 13 Jbeta. Produced via immunoSEQ multiplex PCR; TCRdb's table is partial and in-frame only. The table shows about 170,000 clones, with 71% occurring only once. The sample comprised PBMCs. The origin of the receptors is a girl aged 5 to 17 in good health and CMV-seronegative.

The chain links TRBV7-3 to TRBJ2-1, with 12 bases matching TRBD2. This CDR3 spans 15 amino acids. V lost 5 bases, J lost 6 bases, and 5 bases stayed unmatched. Germline V CDR1 and CDR2: SGHTA, FQGTGA. DNA for the CDR3: TGTGCCAGCAGCACTACTAGCGGGGGGTTCAATGAGCAGTTCTTC. Translated: CASSTTSGGFNEQFF.

This rearrangement joins TRBV5-1 to TRBJ1-6, with D possibly TRBD1 on 6 matching bases. The CDR3 consists of 16 residues. V shed 4 bases and J shed 5 bases, with 16 bases lying between them. Looked up from germline, CDR1 is SGHRS and CDR2 is YFSETQ. In DNA, the CDR3 is TGCGCCAGCAGCCCCGAACCGGGACATGATAATTCACCCCTCCACTTT. The encoded protein is CASSPEPGHDNSPLHF.

The chain combines TRBV5-1 with TRBJ1-2, with 7 bases matching TRBD1. The germline V gene has CDR1 SGHRS and CDR2 YFSETQ. Germline trimming cut 0 bases from V and 6 bases from J; bases unmatched to any gene: 5. The CDR3 is made up of 14 amino acids. In nucleotides, the CDR3 is TGCGCCAGCAGCTTGGTAAACAGGGGAAATGGCTACACCTTC. It translates to CASSLVNRGNGYTF.

V gene TRBV2 combines with J gene TRBJ1-2; D gene uncertain. The CDR3 is made up of 11 amino acids. Trimming took off 6 bases at V and 3 bases at J, with 5 bases between the two ends. CDR1 is SNHLY, CDR2 FYNNEI, per germline. CDR3 loop: CASSQDYGYTF. In nucleotides, the CDR3 is TGTGCCAGCAGCCAGGACTATGGCTACACCTTC.

This chain uses TRBV2 with TRBJ1-1; TRBD1 aligns across 10 bases. The CDR3 is 13 amino acids. Germline CDR1 reads SNHLY; CDR2 reads FYNNEI. V trimming: 6 bases; J trimming: 4 bases; junction bases outside the gene matches: 2. The DNA for the CDR3 is TGTGCCAGCAGCTGGACAGGGGGCACTGAAGCTTTCTTT. It codes for CASSWTGGTEAFF.

The rearrangement links TRBV30 to TRBJ1-1; the match to TRBD1 covers 9 bases. Germline-derived CDR1 and CDR2 are GTSNPN and SVGIG (reference sequence). With V trimmed by 4 bases and J by 5 bases, 2 bases remained unmatched. The CDR3 spans 12 residues. CDR3 in DNA: TGTGCCTGGAACAGGGGGCAGACTGAAGCTTTCTTT. Amino acid sequence: CAWNRGQTEAFF. The variable domain in full, completed from reference TRBV30 and TRBJ1-1, reads SQTIHQWPATLVQPVGSPLSLECTVEGTSNPNLYWYRQAAGRGLQLLFYSVGIGQISSEVPQNLSASRPQDRQFILSSKKLLLSDSGFYLCAWNRGQTEAFFGQGTRLTVV.

The rearrangement links TRBV27 to TRBJ1-6; TRBD1 agrees at 8 bases. Germline V lookup: CDR1 MNHEY, CDR2 SMNVEV (reference sequence). With V trimmed by 5 bases and J by 0 bases, 9 bases remained unmatched. The CDR3 runs to 18 residues. Here the CDR3 DNA reads TGTGCCAGCAGTGCAGACAGGGGAGGGGGCTCCTATAATTCACCCCTCCACTTT. Its translation is CASSADRGGGSYNSPLHF.

Points on this clone: Other DNA sequences in this sample translate to the same CDR3. The V call is TRBV9, the J call TRBJ2-3, with 10 bases aligning to TRBD2. CDR3 length: 15 amino acids. CDR1 is SGDLS, CDR2 YYNGEE, per germline. Trimming at V came to 3 bases and at J to 3 bases, leaving 4 bases not matched to a gene. The CDR3 region has the DNA TGTGCCAGCAGCGGTACTAGCGGGGTAACAGATACGCAGTATTTT. Translated: CASSGTSGVTDTQYF.

J is TRBJ1-5 and V is TRBV29-1; TRBD1 agrees at 11 bases. V trimming: 2 bases; J trimming: 0 bases; junction bases outside the gene matches: 15. CDR1 is SQVTM, CDR2 ANQGSEA, per germline. CDR3 length equals 20 residues. The CDR3 DNA reads TGCAGCGTTGAACCGGGACAGGGGGATCCCCCACTATATAGCAATCAGCCCCAGCATTTT. It encodes CSVEPGQGDPPLYSNQPQHF.

This chain links TRBV7-9 with TRBJ2-1; D remains unclear. The germline V gene has CDR1 SEHNR and CDR2 FQNEAQ (reference sequence). The CDR3 totals 12 residues. V lost 5 bases and J lost 7, with 9 bases in between. The CDR3 sequence is CASSRMTNEQFF. The CDR3 DNA reads as TGTGCCAGCAGCCGTATGACTAATGAGCAGTTCTTC. Complete variable domain (other parts from reference TRBV7-9 and TRBJ2-1): DTGVSQNPRHKITKRGQNVTFRCDPISEHNRLYWYRQTLGQGPEFLTYFQNEAQLEKSRLLSDRFSAERPKGSFSTLEIQRTEQGDSAMYLCASSRMTNEQFFGPGTRLTVL.

The chain combines TRBV5-8 with TRBJ2-2, with D perhaps matching TRBD2 (6 bases). Trimming took 1 base from V and 1 from J, leaving 11 bases between them. The CDR3 is 16 amino acids. The V gene's germline CDR1 is SGHTS and CDR2 YDEGEE. The CDR3 DNA follows: TGTGCCAGCAGCTTGTACGGGGGAATGAACACCGGGGAGCTGTTTTTT. Protein: CASSLYGGMNTGELFF.

V is TRBV6-6 and J is TRBJ1-2; D is ambiguous. The germline gives CDR1 MNHNY, CDR2 SVGAGI (reference sequence). The CDR3 extends over 13 amino acids. V was cut by 6 bases and J by 8 bases, with 16 bases left in between. CDR3 loop: CASREQGVYGYTF. DNA for the CDR3: TGTGCCAGCAGAGAGCAAGGAGTTTACGGCTACACCTTC.

The rearrangement joins TRBV14 to TRBJ1-2; D remains ambiguous. Per germline, CDR1 SGHDN and CDR2 FVKESK. The V end lost 0 bases, the J end lost 5 bases, and 16 bases lay between the germline ends. The CDR3 is 16 residues long. The CDR3 nucleotides are TGTGCCAGCAGCCAAGATTCGCACAACTACGGATATGGCTACACCTTC. As protein: CASSQDSHNYGYGYTF.

The chain has TRBV19 and TRBJ1-5, with 9 nucleotides matching TRBD1. V trimming: 3 bases; J trimming: 2 bases; junction bases outside the gene matches: 11. The CDR3 totals 18 residues. The V gene's germline CDR1 is LNHDA and CDR2 SQIVND (reference sequence). The CDR3, as DNA: TGTGCCAGTAGTATCGAGGGACAGGGAGGTTGGGGCAATCAGCCCCAGCATTTT. The encoded protein is CASSIEGQGGWGNQPQHF.

The V call is TRBV5-4, the J call TRBJ1-1; no definite D call. CDR3 length: 14 residues. Per germline, CDR1 SGHNT and CDR2 YYREEE (reference sequence). V dropped 4 bases and J dropped 5 bases, with 15 bases sitting between them. CDR3: CASSPRGGRTEAFF. As DNA, the CDR3 is TGTGCCAGCAGCCCCCGGGGAGGGCGGACTGAAGCTTTCTTT.

The sample holds a few counts of this clone. V and J are TRBV10-2 and TRBJ2-7; 7 bases align to TRBD1. The CDR3 totals 15 residues. The ends lost 3 bases at V and 3 bases at J; junction bases unmatched: 8. Looked up from germline, CDR1 is WSHSY and CDR2 is SAAADI. In DNA, the CDR3 is TGCGCCAGCAGTGATTCCGGGACAGAAAGCTACGAGCAGTACTTC. Protein: CASSDSGTESYEQYF.

V usage is TRBV18 and J usage is TRBJ1-4; no definite D call. Germline V gives CDR1 KGHSH, CDR2 LQKENI. Trimming cost V 3 bases and J 7 bases, with 12 bases left between them. The CDR3 consists of 14 residues. The CDR3 protein is CASSPSRIGEKLFF. DNA for the CDR3: TGTGCCAGCTCACCGTCGAGGATAGGTGAAAAACTGTTTTTT.

The rearrangement joins TRBV5-1 to TRBJ2-1; perhaps TRBD1 as D (6 bases). Germline CDR1 and CDR2: SGHRS and YFSETQ. V was trimmed by 5 bases and J by 7 bases, leaving 22 bases between them. The CDR3 sequence is 16 residues long. The CDR3 region has the DNA TGCGCCAGCAGTACATCAGGGGAATCGATAGGGAATGAGCAGTTCTTC. Its protein product is CASSTSGESIGNEQFF.

The genes are TRBV6-5 and TRBJ1-4, with a weak D call TRBD1 (5 bases). The germline V and J ends were trimmed by 4 bases and 13 bases, with 19 bases remaining between them. Per the germline V gene, CDR1 is MNHEY and CDR2 is SVGAGI. The CDR3 runs 14 residues. CDR3 DNA: TGTGCCAGCAGTTTCCTCCCCCCCATGGGGGGACTGTTTTTT. Translating it yields CASSFLPPMGGLFF.

This chain uses TRBV6-5 with TRBJ1-4; D perhaps matches TRBD1 (5 bases). CDR3 length: 13 amino acids. The germline CDR1 and CDR2 sequences are MNHEY and SVGAGI. The V end was cut by 2 bases, the J end by 7 bases, with 8 bases between. CDR3 residues: CASSYRQLEKLFF. The CDR3, as DNA: TGTGCCAGCAGTTACCGACAGCTTGAAAAACTGTTTTTT.

The chain recombines TRBV28 with TRBJ1-2, with unresolved D. The length of the CDR3 is 13 residues. V shed 7 bases and J shed 8 bases, with 17 bases lying between them. Germline CDR1 reads MDHEN; CDR2 reads SYDVKM. The CDR3 DNA reads as TGTGCCAGCACTACGAGCACCCCGGGAGGCTACACCTTC. It encodes CASTTSTPGGYTF.

The chain employs TRBV6-1 and TRBJ1-1; 8 nucleotides line up with TRBD1. The CDR3 spans 15 residues. Germline CDR1 reads MNHNS; CDR2 reads SASEGT. Losses at the gene ends were 6 bases for V and 1 base for J; bases not matched to a gene: 7. This chain's CDR3 is CASSLAGGENTEAFF. The DNA for the CDR3 is TGTGCCAGCAGCCTGGCAGGGGGCGAGAACACTGAAGCTTTCTTT.